A single sample gave rise to the 7 T cell receptor beta chains below, sequenced in a study of cytomegalovirus exposure and HLA in healthy donors. Assay used: immunoSEQ multiplex PCR; TCRdb lists only in-frame clones, some missing. The table includes around 240,000 clones, roughly 89% detected once. The sample consisted of PBMCs. The receptors stem from a young woman in good health and CMV-seronegative.

The chain combines TRBV5-4 with TRBJ2-1; 13 bases map to TRBD2. Losses at the gene ends were 3 bases for V and 5 bases for J; bases not matched to a gene: 11. Germline loops: CDR1 SGHNT, CDR2 YYREEE (reference sequence). This CDR3 region has 18 residues. The CDR3 protein is CASSSPQPGLAGNNEQFF. CDR3 in DNA: TGTGCCAGCAGCTCGCCCCAACCGGGACTAGCGGGAAACAATGAGCAGTTCTTC.

V is TRBV5-1 and J is TRBJ1-3, with D hard to call. V was pared by 0 bases and J by 8 bases, with 9 bases between. The CDR3 contains 13 residues. Germline CDR1 SGHRS, CDR2 YFSETQ. CDR3 sequence: CASSLDVRDTIYF. DNA of the CDR3: TGCGCCAGCAGCTTGGACGTTCGAGACACCATATATTTT. Using reference TRBV5-1 and TRBJ1-3 for the parts outside the CDR3, the full variable domain is KAGVTQTPRYLIKTRGQQVTLSCSPISGHRSVSWYQQTPGQGLQFLFEYFSETQRNKGNFPGRFSGRQFSNSRSEMNVSTLELGDSALYLCASSLDVRDTIYFGEGSWLTVV.

This chain uses TRBV18 with TRBJ2-1, with 7 positions matching TRBD2. J lost 5 bases, V lost 9 bases, and 10 bases had no gene match. The CDR3 has 14 amino acids. In germline, CDR1 is KGHSH, CDR2 LQKENI. CDR3 bases: TGTGCCAGTTCCCGGGGGGATGGGAACAATGAGCAGTTCTTC. This sequence encodes CASSRGDGNNEQFF.

The V call is TRBV6-5, the J call TRBJ1-5; 10 nucleotides agree with TRBD1. V shed 6 bases, J shed 6 bases, and the junction held 5 bases outside the gene matches. Germline CDR1 reads MNHEY; CDR2 reads SVGAGI. The CDR3 is 14 residues long. The chain's CDR3 is CASRRQGAGQPQHF. The CDR3 DNA follows: TGTGCCAGCAGACGACAGGGGGCAGGTCAGCCCCAGCATTTT.

This clone was counted a few times. The chain employs TRBV7-6 and TRBJ1-6; D is unclear. Germline CDR1 SGHVS, CDR2 FNYEAQ. The CDR3 sequence is 13 residues long. Between the trimmed V and J ends, which lost 1 base and 9 bases, there was a span of 7 bases. This chain's CDR3 is CASSLGTLSPLHF. The DNA of the CDR3 is TGTGCCAGCAGCTTAGGGACTCTTTCACCCCTCCACTTT.

CDR3 region: CASSLVLAGGPIYNEQFF. In DNA form, the CDR3 reads TGTGCCAGCAGCTTAGTTTTAGCGGGGGGGCCGATTTACAATGAGCAGTTCTTC. The V and J genes are TRBV7-6 and TRBJ2-1, with 11 bases aligning to TRBD2. The germline V gene has CDR1 SGHVS and CDR2 FNYEAQ. The ends lost 1 base at V and 4 bases at J; junction bases unmatched: 9. The length of the CDR3 is 18 residues.

V gene TRBV5-1 combines with J gene TRBJ1-5, with TRBD1 matching over 8 bases. The CDR3 spans 13 residues. The junction had 5 bases not matched to a gene; V was cut back by 6 bases and J by 6 bases. The germline CDR1 and CDR2 sequences are SGHRS and YFSETQ. In DNA, the CDR3 is TGCGCCAGCATAGACAGGGGAAGTCAGCCCCAGCATTTT. As protein: CASIDRGSQPQHF.